The present T cell receptor (beta chain) was sequenced within a study of blood T cell repertoires in COVID-19. Study-level background: Acute and convalescent COVID-19 samples came from the United States, Italy and Spain.

Data came from immunoSEQ multiplex PCR; TCRdb stores just in-frame clones and leaves some out. The data hold hundreds of thousands of clones, with about nine tenths observed a single time. The germline V gene has CDR1 SEHNR and CDR2 FQNEAQ (reference sequence). The CDR3 spans 13 residues. V was shortened by 3 bases and J by 2 bases, with 6 bases between the two germline ends. The rearrangement joins TRBV7-9 to TRBJ2-3; the D is unclear. Material: peripheral blood. The clonotype originates from a woman aged 65 to 85 with COVID-19, enrolled during active disease. The CDR3, as DNA: TGTGCCAGCAGCTTCGTGGCCACAGATACGCAGTATTTT. It specifies CASSFVATDTQYF.